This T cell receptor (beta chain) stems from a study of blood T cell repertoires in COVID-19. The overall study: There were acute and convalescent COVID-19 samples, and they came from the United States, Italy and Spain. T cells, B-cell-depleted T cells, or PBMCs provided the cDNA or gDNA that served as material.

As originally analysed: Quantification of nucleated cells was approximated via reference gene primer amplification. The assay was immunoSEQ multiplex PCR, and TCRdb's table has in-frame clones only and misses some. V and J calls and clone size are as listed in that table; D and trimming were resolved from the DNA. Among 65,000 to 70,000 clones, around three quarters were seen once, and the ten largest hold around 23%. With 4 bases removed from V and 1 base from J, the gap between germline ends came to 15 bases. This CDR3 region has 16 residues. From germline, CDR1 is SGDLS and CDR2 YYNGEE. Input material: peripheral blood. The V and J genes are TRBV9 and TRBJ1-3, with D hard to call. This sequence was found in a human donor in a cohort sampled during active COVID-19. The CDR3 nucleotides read TGTGCCAGCAGCTCGAGACGGGAAGGGTCTGGAAACACCATATATTTT. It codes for CASSSRREGSGNTIYF. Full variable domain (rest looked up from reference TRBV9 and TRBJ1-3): DSGVTQTPKHLITATGQRVTLRCSPRSGDLSVYWYQQSLDQGLQFLIQYYNGEERAKGNILERFSAQQFPDLHSELNLSSLELGDSALYFCASSSRREGSGNTIYFGEGSWLTVV.